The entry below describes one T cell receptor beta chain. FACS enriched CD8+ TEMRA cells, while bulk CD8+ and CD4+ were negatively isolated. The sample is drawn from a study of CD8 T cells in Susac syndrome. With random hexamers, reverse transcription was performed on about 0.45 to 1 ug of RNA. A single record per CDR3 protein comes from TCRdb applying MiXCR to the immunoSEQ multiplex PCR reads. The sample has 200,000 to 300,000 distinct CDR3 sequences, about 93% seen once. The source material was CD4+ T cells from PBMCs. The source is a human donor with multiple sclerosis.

The CDR3 region has the DNA TGTGCCAGCAGTGGACGAGACAGGGGCTACGAGCAGTACGTC. It specifies CASSGRDRGYEQYV. The chain carries TRBV7-3 and TRBJ2-7; 8 bases align to TRBD1. Trimming cost V 6 bases and J 3 bases; bases outside gene matches: 7. Germline CDR1 SGHTA, CDR2 FQGTGA. The CDR3 contains 14 residues.